This T cell receptor (beta chain) is drawn from a study of metastatic and nonmetastatic thyroid tumors (dated by TCRdb to the early 2020s). With respect to the entire study: Repertoires were compared across peripheral blood and tumor or nodule tissue samples from malignant and benign thyroid patients.

Note on this clone: What this receptor recognizes is not known. It has no much larger one-base neighbor in the sample; base qualities were not kept.

No treatment had been received by any patient before thyroid surgery. The study retrospectively analysed patient clinical samples collected from about 2012 to 2018 using T-cell receptor beta sequencing. The paper's findings and limits, for the study overall: In both blood and tumor samples, malignant tumors were reported to have significantly higher TCR beta diversity than benign nodules.

Library generation was performed with PCR. Data came from an Illumina HiSeq 4000. High-throughput sequencing was used to profile the TCR beta-chain CDR3 region of each patient. Per the original workflow: CDR3 differences across clinicopathological groups were used to build a classifier for discriminating distant-metastatic papillary thyroid cancer patients. The Shannon index was used to measure repertoire diversity, and the Morisita-Horn index was used to measure how similar tumor and blood repertoires were. Starting from the raw public reads, TCRdb applied fastp trimming at Q25, assembled clones with MiXCR and retained in-frame beta chains. The V and J calls shown here were made by TCRdb, not taken from the authors' results. The sample records 5,000 to 6,500 clones, roughly a third of which are singletons. The ten top clones hold less than 20% of the sample. V trim: 2 bases; J trim: 4 bases; unmatched bases: 11. CDR1 and CDR2 are drawn from the germline V gene: SGDLS, YYNGEE. The CDR3 starts with the cysteine, ends with the phenylalanine, and has 18 residues. Solely the CDR3 DNA is kept, with 54 bases framed from the first base.

The receptor was isolated from a male donor with papillary thyroid cancer or a benign thyroid nodule (not recorded which). Some clones in this sample may be carry-over from other donors' samples. The chain was built from TRBV9 and TRBJ2-2; TRBD2 agrees with 10 junctional bases. Input material: tumor tissue. This receptor has the CDR3 CASSVSLAGDPSTGELFF. In nucleotides, the sequence is TGTGCCAGCAGCGTTAGTCTAGCGGGAGATCCGAGCACCGGGGAGCTGTTTTTT.